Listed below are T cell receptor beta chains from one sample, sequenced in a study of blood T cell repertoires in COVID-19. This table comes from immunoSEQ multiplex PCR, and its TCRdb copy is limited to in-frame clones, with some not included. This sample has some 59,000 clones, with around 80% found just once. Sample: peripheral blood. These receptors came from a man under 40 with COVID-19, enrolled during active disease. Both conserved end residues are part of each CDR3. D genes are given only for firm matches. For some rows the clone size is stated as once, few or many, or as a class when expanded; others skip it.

CDR3 DNA: TGTGCCAGCAGTGTCGGTCCTAGCACCGGGGAGCTGTTTTTT; CDR3 protein: CASSVGPSTGELFF; J gene: TRBJ2-2; V gene: TRBV2; clone size: NA; D gene: NA
CDR3 DNA: TGTGCCAGCAGCGTCGCGGGGGCGAGTACTGGAGCACCCCTCCACTTT; CDR3 protein: CASSVAGASTGAPLHF; J gene: TRBJ1-6; V gene: TRBV5-8; clone size: NA; D gene: NA
CDR3 DNA: TGTGCCAGCAGCCCGACTCGGGTAAGGGGCTGGACTGAAGCTTTCTTT; CDR3 protein: CASSPTRVRGWTEAFF; J gene: TRBJ1-1; V gene: TRBV7-8; clone size: NA; D gene: NA
CDR3 DNA: TGTGCCAGCAGCCCTGGAGTGGGAGACGTCTACGAGCAGTACTTC; CDR3 protein: CASSPGVGDVYEQYF; J gene: TRBJ2-7; V gene: TRBV5-5; clone size: once; D gene: NA
CDR3 DNA: TGTGCCTGGAGCCGGGACAGATATAATTCACCCCTCCACTTT; CDR3 protein: CAWSRDRYNSPLHF; J gene: TRBJ1-6; V gene: TRBV30; clone size: NA; D gene: TRBD1
CDR3 DNA: TGCGCCAGCAGCGCGGACGGGCGAGGGGGCTACACCTTC; CDR3 protein: CASSADGRGGYTF; J gene: TRBJ1-2; V gene: TRBV5-1; clone size: once; D gene: NA
CDR3 DNA: TGCGCCAGCAGCCAAGTGCTAGCGGCAGATACGCAGTATTTT; CDR3 protein: CASSQVLAADTQYF; J gene: TRBJ2-3; V gene: TRBV4-1; clone size: NA; D gene: TRBD2
CDR3 DNA: TGTGCCAGCAGCTTACTAGTGGGGGGGGCTAAGGAGACCCAGTACTTC; CDR3 protein: CASSLLVGGAKETQYF; J gene: TRBJ2-5; V gene: TRBV7-2; clone size: NA; D gene: NA
CDR3 DNA: TGTGCCAGCAGCTCCACAGGGGGCCATGGCTACACCTTC; CDR3 protein: CASSSTGGHGYTF; J gene: TRBJ1-2; V gene: TRBV9; clone size: NA; D gene: TRBD1
CDR3 DNA: TGTGCCAGCAGTTACCCGGGGGAACAGCCCCAGCATTTT; CDR3 protein: CASSYPGEQPQHF; J gene: TRBJ1-5; V gene: TRBV6-6; clone size: NA; D gene: NA
CDR3 DNA: TGTGCCTGGTCCGGGGGGGCCCCTTACAATGAGCAGTTCTTC; CDR3 protein: CAWSGGAPYNEQFF; J gene: TRBJ2-1; V gene: TRBV30; clone size: NA; D gene: TRBD2
CDR3 DNA: TGCAGCGTCCGGGTCTTAGGCGAGCAGTACTTC; CDR3 protein: CSVRVLGEQYF; J gene: TRBJ2-7; V gene: TRBV29-1; clone size: NA; D gene: NA
CDR3 DNA: TGCGCCAGCAGCCAATCCCGAATCGGTGCCTTCTCTGGAAACACCATATATTTT; CDR3 protein: CASSQSRIGAFSGNTIYF; J gene: TRBJ1-3; V gene: TRBV4-1; clone size: NA; D gene: NA
CDR3 DNA: TGCGCCAGCAGCCAAGATGGGGGGGGGACCTACAATGAGCAGTTCTTC; CDR3 protein: CASSQDGGGTYNEQFF; J gene: TRBJ2-1; V gene: TRBV4-3; clone size: once; D gene: TRBD2
CDR3 DNA: TGTGCCACCAGCAGACCGGGGACAGAAGGAGAGACCCAGTACTTC; CDR3 protein: CATSRPGTEGETQYF; J gene: TRBJ2-5; V gene: TRBV15; clone size: few; D gene: TRBD1
CDR3 DNA: TGTGCCTGGCGAAGACAGGGATCAGACTATGGCTACACCTTC; CDR3 protein: CAWRRQGSDYGYTF; J gene: TRBJ1-2; V gene: TRBV30; clone size: NA; D gene: TRBD1
CDR3 DNA: TGTGCCAGCAGCGTAGGGACTAGCGGGCCAAGAGGGCCATGGGGTACTGAGCAGTTCTTC; CDR3 protein: CASSVGTSGPRGPWGTEQFF; J gene: TRBJ2-1; V gene: TRBV9; clone size: NA; D gene: TRBD2
CDR3 DNA: TGTGCCAGCAGCAGTAAGAGGGAGCGGGACTCCTACGAGCAGTACTTC; CDR3 protein: CASSSKRERDSYEQYF; J gene: TRBJ2-7; V gene: TRBV21-1; clone size: NA; D gene: NA
CDR3 DNA: TGTGCCAGCAGCGTCCGAGGCGGCAATGAGCAGTTCTTC; CDR3 protein: CASSVRGGNEQFF; J gene: TRBJ2-1; V gene: TRBV9; clone size: NA; D gene: NA
CDR3 DNA: TGTGCCAGCCGCCCCGCGGGGCCCGACTACGAGCAGTACTTC; CDR3 protein: CASRPAGPDYEQYF; J gene: TRBJ2-7; V gene: TRBV28; clone size: NA; D gene: NA
CDR3 DNA: TGTGCCAGCAGTGACGGGGGACTCTCTGAAGCTTTCTTT; CDR3 protein: CASSDGGLSEAFF; J gene: TRBJ1-1; V gene: TRBV6-4; clone size: NA; D gene: NA
CDR3 DNA: TGTGCCAGCAGTGAGACGGGACTAGCGGGAGGGCCGGTTTCTGACGAGCAGTACTTC; CDR3 protein: CASSETGLAGGPVSDEQYF; J gene: TRBJ2-7; V gene: TRBV2; clone size: NA; D gene: TRBD2
CDR3 DNA: TGTGCCAGTAGTTCCCCTTACCCCAGCTCCTACAATGAGCAGTTCTTC; CDR3 protein: CASSSPYPSSYNEQFF; J gene: TRBJ2-1; V gene: TRBV19; clone size: NA; D gene: NA
CDR3 DNA: TGTGCCAGCAGTTTCGACAGTTCCTACGAGCAGTACTTC; CDR3 protein: CASSFDSSYEQYF; J gene: TRBJ2-7; V gene: TRBV12-3/TRBV12-4; clone size: NA; D gene: NA
CDR3 DNA: TGTGCCAGCAGGTCGGGACAGGGACCTGAAAAACTGTTTTTT; CDR3 protein: CASRSGQGPEKLFF; J gene: TRBJ1-4; V gene: TRBV25-1; clone size: NA; D gene: TRBD1
CDR3 DNA: TGTGCCAGCAGTGACCCTAACGCCTACGAGCAGTACTTC; CDR3 protein: CASSDPNAYEQYF; J gene: TRBJ2-7; V gene: TRBV2; clone size: NA; D gene: NA
CDR3 DNA: TGTGCCAGCAGCCCTGAAAAGCCCTACGAGCAGTACTTC; CDR3 protein: CASSPEKPYEQYF; J gene: TRBJ2-7; V gene: TRBV7-6; clone size: NA; D gene: NA
CDR3 DNA: TGTGCCAGCAGTTTAATGGGCCTTTCAACCTATAATTCACCCCTCCACTTT; CDR3 protein: CASSLMGLSTYNSPLHF; J gene: TRBJ1-6; V gene: TRBV28; clone size: NA; D gene: NA
CDR3 DNA: TGTGCCAGCAGCGCCGGGACTAGCCTCACCGGGGAGCTGTTTTTT; CDR3 protein: CASSAGTSLTGELFF; J gene: TRBJ2-2; V gene: TRBV5-4; clone size: NA; D gene: TRBD2
CDR3 DNA: TGTGCCAGCAGCCCCGGACAGGTCTCTGGAAACACCATATATTTT; CDR3 protein: CASSPGQVSGNTIYF; J gene: TRBJ1-3; V gene: TRBV9; clone size: NA; D gene: TRBD1
CDR3 DNA: TGTGCCAGCAGGGACACAGGTCCCAATCAGCCCCAGCATTTT; CDR3 protein: CASRDTGPNQPQHF; J gene: TRBJ1-5; V gene: TRBV6-5; clone size: NA; D gene: NA
CDR3 DNA: TGTGCCACTTCGACAGGGTCCCATCAGCCCCAGCATTTT; CDR3 protein: CATSTGSHQPQHF; J gene: TRBJ1-5; V gene: TRBV6-5; clone size: few; D gene: TRBD1
CDR3 DNA: TGTGCCAGCAGTGAAGTCCAGGGGTTCAACACTGAAGCTTTCTTT; CDR3 protein: CASSEVQGFNTEAFF; J gene: TRBJ1-1; V gene: TRBV2; clone size: once; D gene: NA
CDR3 DNA: TGTGCCAGCAGCCCGCTGACAGGGGGCTATAGCAATCAGCCCCAGCATTTT; CDR3 protein: CASSPLTGGYSNQPQHF; J gene: TRBJ1-5; V gene: TRBV5-8; clone size: NA; D gene: TRBD1
CDR3 DNA: TGTGCCAGCAGTGCCGTCCAGGATAATCAGCCCCAGCATTTT; CDR3 protein: CASSAVQDNQPQHF; J gene: TRBJ1-5; V gene: TRBV2; clone size: NA; D gene: NA
CDR3 DNA: TGTGCCAGCAGCTTAGGGGGCAGGGAGATGTTCAAGCAGTACTTC; CDR3 protein: CASSLGGREMFKQYF; J gene: TRBJ2-7; V gene: TRBV5-4; clone size: NA; D gene: TRBD1
CDR3 DNA: TGTGCCAGCAGCAAACTAGCGGGGGGGGACAATGAGCAGTTCTTC; CDR3 protein: CASSKLAGGDNEQFF; J gene: TRBJ2-1; V gene: TRBV7-6; clone size: NA; D gene: TRBD2
CDR3 DNA: TGTGCCAGCAGCGTGAGGGCAGGGAGGACCGGGGAGCTGTTTTTT; CDR3 protein: CASSVRAGRTGELFF; J gene: TRBJ2-2; V gene: TRBV5-4; clone size: few; D gene: NA
CDR3 DNA: TGCAGCGTTACAGGGGGCGGGGAGACCCAGTACTTC; CDR3 protein: CSVTGGGETQYF; J gene: TRBJ2-5; V gene: TRBV29-1; clone size: NA; D gene: TRBD1
CDR3 DNA: TGCGCCAGCAGCCCACAGGAGAACCTCTACGCTAACTATGGCTACACCTTC; CDR3 protein: CASSPQENLYANYGYTF; J gene: TRBJ1-2; V gene: TRBV4-3; clone size: NA; D gene: NA
CDR3 DNA: TGTGCCAGCAGTGACTCGCGTCGGGCGGGAGCATCCTACGAGCAGTACTTC; CDR3 protein: CASSDSRRAGASYEQYF; J gene: TRBJ2-7; V gene: TRBV6-4; clone size: NA; D gene: TRBD2
CDR3 DNA: TGCGCCAGCAGCCAAGATATCAGGGGTCAGCCCCAGCATTTT; CDR3 protein: CASSQDIRGQPQHF; J gene: TRBJ1-5; V gene: TRBV4-1; clone size: NA; D gene: NA
CDR3 DNA: TGTGCCGCACAGGGTAGCACAGATACGCAGTATTTT; CDR3 protein: CAAQGSTDTQYF; J gene: TRBJ2-3; V gene: TRBV24-1; clone size: once; D gene: NA
CDR3 DNA: TGTGCCAGCAGCTTGTTCATTTCGAACACTGAAGCTTTCTTT; CDR3 protein: CASSLFISNTEAFF; J gene: TRBJ1-1; V gene: TRBV11-1; clone size: NA; D gene: NA
CDR3 DNA: TGCGCCAGCGTATCGGGGACTAGCGCGAGAAACGAGCAGTACTTC; CDR3 protein: CASVSGTSARNEQYF; J gene: TRBJ2-7; V gene: TRBV23-1; clone size: once; D gene: TRBD2